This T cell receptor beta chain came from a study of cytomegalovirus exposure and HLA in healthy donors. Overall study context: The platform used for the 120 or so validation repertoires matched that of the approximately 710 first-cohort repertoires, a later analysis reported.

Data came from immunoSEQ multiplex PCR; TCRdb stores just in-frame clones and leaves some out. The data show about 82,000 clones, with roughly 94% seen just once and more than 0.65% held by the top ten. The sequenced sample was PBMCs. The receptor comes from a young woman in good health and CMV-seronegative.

CDR3: CAIRGHGTTSGSYNEQFF. The CDR3, as DNA: TGTGCCATAAGAGGACATGGGACTACCTCCGGGTCGTACAATGAGCAGTTCTTC. This chain uses TRBV10-3 with TRBJ2-1, with TRBD2 identical over 7 bases. V lost 9 bases and J lost 4; bases outside the gene matches: 21. This CDR3 region has 18 residues. Germline lookup yields CDR1 ENHRY and CDR2 SYGVKD.